The 27 T cell receptor beta chains below were found in one sample sequenced in a study of blood T cell repertoires in COVID-19. Repertoires were generated with immunoSEQ multiplex PCR, while TCRdb's copy carries only in-frame clones and drops some. The sample holds some 200,000 clones, more than 65% seen once. Material: peripheral blood. All receptors derive from a man over 45 with active or convalescent COVID-19.

V gene TRBV7-9 combines with J gene TRBJ2-3; D unclear. With 3 bases removed from V and 0 bases from J, the gap between germline ends came to 10 bases. This CDR3 has 15 amino acids. Looked up from germline, CDR1 is SEHNR and CDR2 is FQNEAQ (reference sequence). The CDR3 bases are TGTGCCAGCAGCTTTCGCCGAACTAGCACAGATACGCAGTATTTT. It translates to CASSFRRTSTDTQYF.

V usage is TRBV4-1 and J usage is TRBJ2-1, with 7 bases fitting TRBD2. Losses at the gene ends were 1 base for V and 4 bases for J; bases not matched to a gene: 16. CDR3 length equals 19 residues. CDR1 and CDR2 (germline): MGHRA, YSYEKL. CDR3 bases: TGCGCCAGCAGCCAAGGGCCGGCGGGAGTTTCCCCCGGATACAATGAGCAGTTCTTC. Its protein product is CASSQGPAGVSPGYNEQFF.

This clone has only one observation. The J gene is TRBJ1-5, the V gene TRBV5-6; 8 bases agree with TRBD1. Germline V CDR1 and CDR2: SGHDT, YYEEEE. The trim removed 2 bases at V and 6 bases at J, leaving 4 bases unmatched. The CDR3 contains 14 residues. The chain's CDR3 is CASSFGQGGQPQHF. The CDR3 DNA is TGTGCCAGCAGCTTCGGACAGGGTGGTCAGCCCCAGCATTTT.

The chain recombines TRBV21-1 with TRBJ1-5; the table names TRBD1, a call not compared with the DNA. TRBV21-1 is described as a pseudogene. The length of the CDR3 is 18 residues. The chain's CDR3 is CASSKGPVVTVSNQPQHF. CDR3 nucleotides: TGTGCCAGCAGCAAAGGTCCGGTGGTAACAGTTAGCAATCAGCCCCAGCATTTT.

The V call is TRBV7-3, the J call TRBJ2-1, with TRBD2 matching 7 bases. The ends lost 4 bases at V and 9 bases at J; junction bases unmatched: 6. Germline CDR1 is SGHTA and CDR2 is FQGTGA. CDR3 size: 13 residues. As DNA, the CDR3 is TGTGCCAGCAGCTCAGAGCGGGGAGGTGAGCAGTTCTTC. This codes for CASSSERGGEQFF.

The gene calls are TRBV28 and TRBJ1-1, with 7 nucleotides matching TRBD1. Unmatched junction bases numbered 7, after V lost 2 bases and J lost 1 base. The CDR3 loop spans 16 amino acids. From germline, CDR1 is MDHEN and CDR2 SYDVKM. The CDR3 loop is CASSLQPGGPNTEAFF. The CDR3 DNA reads as TGTGCCAGCAGTTTACAGCCAGGGGGACCGAACACTGAAGCTTTCTTT.

The chain employs TRBV11-3 and TRBJ2-3, with D unresolved. In germline, CDR1 is SGHNT, CDR2 YENEEA. V was shortened by 4 bases and J by 6 bases, with 11 bases between the two germline ends. The CDR3 covers 13 residues. Written as DNA, the CDR3 is TGTGCCAGCAGCTCGCGGAGCTGGGATACGCAGTATTTT. Translating gives CASSSRSWDTQYF.

As to this clone: Other DNA sequences in the same sample also yield this CDR3. The chain carries TRBV5-1 and TRBJ2-3; 7 bases fit TRBD2. In germline, CDR1 is SGHRS, CDR2 YFSETQ. The CDR3 extends over 15 amino acids. The J segment lost 0 bases and the V segment lost 1 base, leaving 2 bases of the junction unmatched. For the CDR3, the DNA is TGCGCCAGCAGCTTGATTAGCGGGAGCACAGATACGCAGTATTTT. Translating gives CASSLISGSTDTQYF.

The rearrangement links TRBV7-2 to TRBJ2-1; TRBD2 aligns across 9 bases. V dropped 2 bases and J dropped 4; count of bases not matched to a gene: 6. Germline lookup yields CDR1 SGHTA and CDR2 FQGNSA. The CDR3 sequence is 16 residues long. The CDR3 bases are TGTGCCAGCAGCTTACGTACTAGCGGGCCTTACAATGAGCAGTTCTTC. It specifies CASSLRTSGPYNEQFF. Full variable domain (remainder filled in from reference TRBV7-2 and TRBJ2-1): GAGVSQSPSNKVTEKGKDVELRCDPISGHTALYWYRQSLGQGLEFLIYFQGNSAPDKSGLPSDRFSAERTGGSVSTLTIQRTQQEDSAVYLCASSLRTSGPYNEQFFGPGTRLTVL.

This sequence joins TRBV5-1 and TRBJ1-1, with 11 bases identical to TRBD1. The CDR3 runs 14 residues. V dropped 5 bases and J dropped 4; count of bases not matched to a gene: 4. In germline, CDR1 is SGHRS, CDR2 YFSETQ. DNA of the CDR3: TGCGCCAGCAGGTCCGGGACAGGGGGCACTGAAGCTTTCTTT. This codes for CASRSGTGGTEAFF. Full variable domain (remainder filled in from reference TRBV5-1 and TRBJ1-1): KAGVTQTPRYLIKTRGQQVTLSCSPISGHRSVSWYQQTPGQGLQFLFEYFSETQRNKGNFPGRFSGRQFSNSRSEMNVSTLELGDSALYLCASRSGTGGTEAFFGQGTRLTVV.

V and J are TRBV6-4 and TRBJ2-3; D possibly corresponds to TRBD2 (6 bases). This CDR3 comprises 15 residues. V lost 3 bases to trimming and J lost 6 bases, with 16 bases between them. Germline-derived CDR1 and CDR2 are MRHNA and SNTAGT. The CDR3 region is CASSEGGGVGDTQYF. Here the CDR3 DNA reads TGTGCCAGCAGTGAAGGAGGCGGGGTTGGGGATACGCAGTATTTT.

This clone turned up a few times. The genes are TRBV18 and TRBJ1-5; D might be TRBD1 (5 bases). The CDR3 is made up of 16 amino acids. The germline gives CDR1 KGHSH, CDR2 LQKENI. Trimming pared 4 bases from V and 2 bases from J, leaving 15 bases between. The CDR3: CASSRSGGMGNQPQHF. DNA of the CDR3: TGTGCCAGCTCACGCAGTGGGGGGATGGGCAATCAGCCCCAGCATTTT.

This clone was counted between two and nine times. The chain employs TRBV20-1 and TRBJ1-5, with 7 bases fitting TRBD1. CDR3 size: 15 residues. Germline V gene data show CDR1 as DFQATT and CDR2 as SNEGSKA (reference sequence). The V segment lost 3 bases and the J segment 1 base; nucleotides outside the gene matches: 6. The CDR3 DNA is TGCAGTGCTAGTAGACAGGGTTTGAGCAATCAGCCCCAGCATTTT. It specifies CSASRQGLSNQPQHF.

V gene TRBV27 combines with J gene TRBJ2-1; D may be TRBD1 (5 bases). The germline CDR1 and CDR2 sequences are MNHEY and SMNVEV (reference sequence). Between the trimmed V and J ends, which lost 5 bases and 0 bases, there was a span of 11 bases. The CDR3 runs to 15 residues. The CDR3 here is CASSKQVSSYNEQFF. CDR3 coding DNA: TGTGCCAGCAGTAAACAGGTCAGCTCCTACAATGAGCAGTTCTTC.

This chain uses TRBV3-1 (or the pseudogene TRBV3-2) with TRBJ2-3, with a weak D call TRBD2 (6 bases). V lost 4 bases and J 3 bases, leaving 17 bases between the germline ends. Germline assignment: CDR1 LGHDT and CDR2 YNNKEL (reference sequence). The CDR3 is 16 residues long. The CDR3 region has the DNA TGTGCCAGCAGCCCCGGGGACTTTCGACCTACAGATACGCAGTATTTT. Residues: CASSPGDFRPTDTQYF.

V is TRBV5-4 and J is TRBJ1-3; tentatively, D is TRBD1 (5 bases). The CDR3 loop spans 14 amino acids. Germline CDR1 and CDR2: SGHNT and YYREEE (reference sequence). V was pared by 4 bases and J by 0 bases, with 8 bases between. This CDR3 is CASSEQVSGNTIYF. The CDR3 region has the DNA TGTGCCAGCAGCGAACAGGTCTCTGGAAACACCATATATTTT.

CDR3 region: CASSYGYGRGGDTQYF. Written as DNA, the CDR3 is TGTGCCAGCAGCTACGGCTACGGGCGGGGGGGAGATACGCAGTATTTT. The chain links TRBV7-2 to TRBJ2-3, with 9 bases aligning to TRBD2. The CDR3 consists of 16 residues. Germline V gives CDR1 SGHTA, CDR2 FQGNSA. J was trimmed by 5 bases and V by 4 bases; bases with no gene match: 10.

The rearrangement joins TRBV28 to TRBJ2-2; 16 bases agree with TRBD2. Trimming cost V 6 bases and J 4 bases; bases outside gene matches: 5. Per the germline V gene, CDR1 is MDHEN and CDR2 is SYDVKM. The CDR3 loop spans 17 amino acids. CDR3 protein: CASSPGLAGGGTGELFF. The CDR3 DNA follows: TGTGCCAGCAGCCCGGGACTAGCGGGAGGGGGCACCGGGGAGCTGTTTTTT.

This chain's CDR3 is CASSVGLAGGFNEQFF. The CDR3 bases are TGTGCCAGCAGCGTAGGACTAGCGGGAGGGTTCAATGAGCAGTTCTTC. The gene calls are TRBV9 and TRBJ2-1; 14 bases map to TRBD2. The CDR3 is 16 amino acids. Germline assignment: CDR1 SGDLS and CDR2 YYNGEE. V shed 0 bases, J shed 6 bases, and the junction held 2 bases outside the gene matches.

The V and J genes are TRBV27 and TRBJ1-6; unclear D gene. CDR1 and CDR2 from the germline V gene are MNHEY and SMNVEV (reference sequence). The germline V and J ends were trimmed by 6 bases and 10 bases, with 19 bases remaining between them. CDR3 size: 15 residues. CDR3 in DNA: TGTGCCAGCAGCCCTATCGCCGGGAGGGCGTCACCCCTCCACTTT. Amino acid sequence: CASSPIAGRASPLHF.

The V gene is TRBV29-1, the J gene TRBJ2-1; weak D call: TRBD1 (6 bases). Germline V gene data show CDR1 as SQVTM and CDR2 as ANQGSEA. The CDR3 is 15 amino acids. V lost 2 bases and J 5 bases, leaving 16 bases between the germline ends. The CDR3 sequence: CSVEFRQAANNEQFF. CDR3 nucleotides: TGCAGCGTTGAATTCCGACAGGCAGCGAACAATGAGCAGTTCTTC.

This clone was detected only a few times. The chain joins TRBV7-9 to TRBJ2-1; 8 bases align to TRBD1. Per the germline V gene, CDR1 is SEHNR and CDR2 is FQNEAQ (reference sequence). The CDR3 extends over 15 amino acids. V shed 6 bases, J shed 0 bases, and the junction held 4 bases outside the gene matches. CDR3 region: CASRLTGGSYNEQFF. The CDR3 DNA follows: TGTGCCAGCAGACTAACAGGGGGCTCCTACAATGAGCAGTTCTTC.

This rearrangement joins TRBV4-3 to TRBJ1-5, with TRBD1 as a possible D gene (6 bases). Per the germline V gene, CDR1 is LGHNA and CDR2 is YSLEER. Deletions cut 3 bases from V and 4 bases from J, with 7 bases between. This CDR3 region has 13 residues. The CDR3 reads CASSQTGNQPQHF. The CDR3 nucleotides are TGCGCCAGCAGCCAGACAGGAAATCAGCCCCAGCATTTT.

This chain links TRBV4-2 with TRBJ1-6, with 11 nucleotides matching TRBD1. V was pared by 6 bases and J by 8 bases, with 6 bases of the junction left unmatched. Germline V lookup: CDR1 LGHNA, CDR2 YNFKEQ. There are 15 residues in the CDR3. CDR3 sequence (DNA): TGTGCCAGCAGGGACAGGGGGCAGTATGATTCACCCCTCCACTTT. Encoded protein: CASRDRGQYDSPLHF.

The chain combines TRBV28 with TRBJ1-3; no reliable D call. Germline CDR1 is MDHEN and CDR2 is SYDVKM. This CDR3 is built from 14 residues. Deletions cut 4 bases from V and 3 bases from J, with 10 bases between. This CDR3 reads CASSSDFVGNTIYF. The CDR3 nucleotides read TGTGCCAGCAGTTCCGACTTCGTTGGAAACACCATATATTTT.

The sample holds one count of this clone. The chain has TRBV28 and TRBJ2-5, with D perhaps TRBD1 (5 bases). With 3 bases removed from V and 7 bases from J, the gap between germline ends came to 12 bases. Germline lookup yields CDR1 MDHEN and CDR2 SYDVKM. The CDR3 contains 13 residues. CDR3 sequence reads: CASSFLQRGTQYF. In nucleotides, the CDR3 is TGTGCCAGCAGTTTCCTCCAAAGGGGGACCCAGTACTTC.

This clone showed up just a few times. The chain carries TRBV20-1 and TRBJ1-1; possibly TRBD1 for D (5 bases). CDR3 length: 13 amino acids. V lost 5 bases, J lost 5 bases, and 15 bases lay in between. Germline V gene data show CDR1 as DFQATT and CDR2 as SNEGSKA (reference sequence). The CDR3: CSAGVNPGTEAFF. DNA for the CDR3: TGCAGTGCTGGTGTAAACCCAGGGACTGAAGCTTTCTTT.